The 24 T cell receptor beta chains in this list originate from one sample, sequenced in a study of beta chain features in type 1 diabetes. Expressed TCRB transcripts were sequenced after all isolated RNA was converted to cDNA. This table comes from immunoSEQ multiplex PCR, and its TCRdb copy is limited to in-frame clones, with some not included. This table has 970,000 or so clones, roughly a sixth appearing once. The sample consisted of naive CD4+ T cells from blood. These TCRs come from a woman aged 18-35 years in good health.

This clone was seen a handful of times. V and J are TRBV6-5 and TRBJ2-7, with 8 bases identical to TRBD2. Germline V gene data show CDR1 as MNHEY and CDR2 as SVGAGI. The CDR3 has 14 amino acids. V gave up 7 bases and J gave up 5 bases; unmatched junction bases: 10. CDR3 bases: TGTGCCAGCACCGGGAGGGAGGGCCTCAACGAGCAGTACTTC. This translates into CASTGREGLNEQYF.

V gene TRBV7-2 combines with J gene TRBJ2-5, with 12 bases aligning to TRBD1. J lost 5 bases, V lost 3 bases, and 7 bases had no gene match. CDR3 size: 16 residues. Germline CDR1 reads SGHTA; CDR2 reads FQGNSA. In DNA, the CDR3 is TGTGCCAGCAGCTTCAGGGACAGGGGGCTCGGGGAGACCCAGTACTTC. Protein product: CASSFRDRGLGETQYF.

The sample holds a few counts of this clone. V gene TRBV9 combines with J gene TRBJ2-7; 14 bases align to TRBD2. The germline V gene encodes CDR1 SGDLS and CDR2 YYNGEE. The CDR3 is made up of 15 amino acids. J lost 2 bases, V lost 2 bases, and 0 bases had no gene match. The CDR3 nucleotides are TGTGCCAGCAGCGTGACTAGCGGGAGGGCCTACGAGCAGTACTTC. This sequence encodes CASSVTSGRAYEQYF.

This clone was recorded only once. The rearrangement joins TRBV28 to TRBJ1-1; 9 bases fit TRBD1. This CDR3 has 12 residues. Germline V CDR1 and CDR2: MDHEN, SYDVKM. Trimming cost V 6 bases and J 9 bases; bases outside gene matches: 5. The CDR3 coding sequence is TGTGCCAGCAGCCTAGGACAGGGGAAAGCTTTCTTT. The encoded protein is CASSLGQGKAFF.

This clone was seen a few times. The genes are TRBV9 and TRBJ2-1; D remains ambiguous. The length of the CDR3 is 15 residues. Trimming left V 1 base short and J 8 bases short, with 16 bases between. Germline V gene lookup returns CDR1 SGDLS and CDR2 YYNGEE. In DNA form, the CDR3 reads TGTGCCAGCAGCGTAAGAGTCAATCCGGTGGATGAGCAGTTCTTC. Its translation is CASSVRVNPVDEQFF.

The V gene is TRBV28, the J gene TRBJ2-7, with a tentative D call TRBD1 (6 bases). V was cut by 3 bases and J by 2 bases, with 11 bases left in between. This CDR3 is built from 14 residues. Germline V gene data show CDR1 as MDHEN and CDR2 as SYDVKM. This CDR3 reads CASSFTGPTYEQYF. CDR3 in DNA: TGTGCCAGCAGTTTCACAGGGCCGACCTACGAGCAGTACTTC.

A single count supports this clone. The J gene is TRBJ2-5, the V gene TRBV6-5; D not certain. Germline CDR1 MNHEY, CDR2 SVGAGI. V dropped 5 bases and J dropped 3 bases, with 10 bases sitting between them. The CDR3 spans 13 residues. In DNA form, the CDR3 reads TGTGCCAGCAGTCGGACGGGCAAAGAGACCCAGTACTTC. Its translation is CASSRTGKETQYF.

The chain employs TRBV7-2 and TRBJ2-1; D is undetermined. V was pared by 2 bases and J by 7 bases, with 3 bases between. CDR1 and CDR2 (germline): SGHTA, FQGNSA. The CDR3 loop spans 11 amino acids. The CDR3 DNA reads as TGTGCCAGCAGCTTACCGAATGAGCAGTTCTTC. It is translated as CASSLPNEQFF.

A few counts support this clone. This rearrangement joins TRBV4-3 to TRBJ1-2; TRBD1 might be the D (5 bases). The ends were cut back, 0 bases at V and 0 bases at J, with 20 bases in the middle. This CDR3 contains 19 residues. Germline lookup yields CDR1 LGHNA and CDR2 YSLEER. CDR3 coding DNA: TGCGCCAGCAGCCAAGATTTTGCAGGGCGACTCTCTTCTAACTATGGCTACACCTTC. It specifies CASSQDFAGRLSSNYGYTF.

A few counts support this clone. The V gene is TRBV7-3, the J gene TRBJ1-1; D not certain. Looked up from germline, CDR1 is SGHTA and CDR2 is FQGTGA. Trimming removed 2 bases at V and 4 bases at J, with 11 bases between. The CDR3 is 14 amino acids. CDR3 region: CASSLQGRGTEAFF. As DNA, the CDR3 is TGTGCCAGCAGCTTACAAGGGAGAGGCACTGAAGCTTTCTTT.

This clone was seen more than once but under ten times. V is TRBV9 and J is TRBJ2-3, with D unclear. Per the germline V gene, CDR1 is SGDLS and CDR2 is YYNGEE. Deletions cut 2 bases from V and 0 bases from J, with 4 bases between. The CDR3 length is 13 residues. CDR3 protein: CASSVTSTDTQYF. The CDR3 coding sequence is TGTGCCAGCAGCGTCACTAGCACAGATACGCAGTATTTT.

The V gene is TRBV29-1, the J gene TRBJ1-4; no definite D call. The CDR3 spans 12 residues. Trimming took 4 bases from V and 5 from J, leaving 8 bases between them. Germline V lookup: CDR1 SQVTM, CDR2 ANQGSEA. CDR3 coding DNA: TGCAGCGTTGGCCGAGAGAATGAAAAACTGTTTTTT. Translating it yields CSVGRENEKLFF. Based on the CDR3 plus reference TRBV29-1 and TRBJ1-4, the full variable domain is SAVISQKPSRDICQRGTSLTIQCQVDSQVTMMFWYRQQPGQSLTLIATANQGSEATYESGFVIDKFPISRPNLTFSTLTVSNMSPEDSSIYLCSVGRENEKLFFGSGTQLSVL.

This clone has a handful of counts. In nucleotides, the CDR3 is TGTGCCACCACACAGGGTCACTCTGGAAACACCATATATTTT. As protein: CATTQGHSGNTIYF. This chain joins TRBV10-3 and TRBJ1-3; tentative D call: TRBD1 (6 bases). The V end was cut by 10 bases, the J end by 0 bases, with 13 bases between. Germline values: CDR1 ENHRY, CDR2 SYGVKD. The CDR3 spans 14 residues.

There are a few counts of this clone. CDR3 sequence reads: CASRTPGRGNTGELFF. The CDR3 DNA sequence: TGTGCCAGCAGGACACCGGGACGAGGGAACACCGGGGAGCTGTTTTTT. This chain joins TRBV11-2 and TRBJ2-2, with D perhaps TRBD1 or TRBD2 (5 bases each). CDR1 SGHAT and CDR2 FQNNGV come from the germline V gene. This CDR3 contains 16 residues. V lost 6 bases, J lost 1 base, and 15 bases lay in between.

This clone was seen only a few times. This rearrangement joins TRBV6-6 to TRBJ1-5; D is undetermined. CDR1 MNHNY and CDR2 SVGAGI come from the germline V gene (reference sequence). V lost 2 bases and J lost 0, with 5 bases in between. The CDR3 contains 14 residues. The CDR3 is CASSYVSSNQPQHF. For the CDR3, the DNA is TGTGCCAGCAGTTACGTCTCTAGCAATCAGCCCCAGCATTTT.

The chain joins TRBV15 to TRBJ2-1; 16 positions agree with TRBD2. The CDR3 contains 16 residues. The V gene's germline CDR1 is LNHNV and CDR2 YYDKDF (reference sequence). Germline trimming cut 2 bases from V and 7 bases from J; bases unmatched to any gene: 2. CDR3 loop: CATSRLGLAGGNEQFF. The CDR3 DNA sequence: TGTGCCACCAGCAGACTGGGACTAGCGGGAGGGAATGAGCAGTTCTTC.

J is TRBJ1-1 and V is TRBV14, with a possible D match to TRBD1 (5 bases). Trimming took 0 bases from V and 0 from J, leaving 11 bases between them. The germline V gene has CDR1 SGHDN and CDR2 FVKESK. This CDR3 has 16 residues. The CDR3: CASSQDWGNMNTEAFF. The CDR3 region has the DNA TGTGCCAGCAGCCAAGATTGGGGGAATATGAACACTGAAGCTTTCTTT.

Comments on this clone: Other DNA sequences in this specimen translate into the identical CDR3. V is TRBV9 and J is TRBJ2-2, with D tentatively TRBD2 (5 bases). V dropped 0 bases and J dropped 7 bases, with 10 bases sitting between them. Germline CDR1 reads SGDLS; CDR2 reads YYNGEE. The CDR3 is 14 residues long. The CDR3 sequence: CASSVVGGGGELFF. CDR3 nucleotides: TGTGCCAGCAGCGTAGTGGGTGGAGGCGGGGAGCTGTTTTTT.

A few counts support this clone. The V and J genes are TRBV28 and TRBJ2-7; 13 nucleotides match TRBD2. Germline CDR1 and CDR2: MDHEN and SYDVKM. This CDR3 region has 16 residues. V shed 2 bases, J shed 6 bases, and the junction held 7 bases outside the gene matches. CDR3 region: CASSLDLLAGGREQYF. The CDR3 DNA reads TGTGCCAGCAGTTTAGACTTACTAGCGGGAGGGCGCGAGCAGTACTTC.

The rearrangement links TRBV6-5 to TRBJ1-2; no clear D. CDR3 length: 14 residues. V was pared by 6 bases and J by 2 bases, with 13 bases between. The V gene's germline CDR1 is MNHEY and CDR2 SVGAGI. The CDR3, as DNA: TGTGCCAGCAGCCCGCGGCAGACCAACTATGGCTACACCTTC. This encodes CASSPRQTNYGYTF.

The chain employs TRBV7-9 and TRBJ2-2, with D perhaps TRBD2 (6 bases). The germline V gene encodes CDR1 SEHNR and CDR2 FQNEAQ (reference sequence). This CDR3 spans 18 amino acids. Trimming left V 5 bases short and J 6 bases short, with 25 bases between. CDR3 region: CASSKVASGLGESGELFF. The CDR3 bases are TGTGCCAGCAGCAAAGTCGCCTCGGGACTGGGTGAATCCGGGGAGCTGTTTTTT. The entire variable domain, with the rest obtained from reference TRBV7-9 and TRBJ2-2, is as follows: DTGVSQNPRHKITKRGQNVTFRCDPISEHNRLYWYRQTLGQGPEFLTYFQNEAQLEKSRLLSDRFSAERPKGSFSTLEIQRTEQGDSAMYLCASSKVASGLGESGELFFGEGSRLTVL.

The rearrangement links TRBV10-3 to TRBJ1-1; 7 positions match TRBD1. The CDR3 runs to 15 residues. Germline V lookup: CDR1 ENHRY, CDR2 SYGVKD. Trimming removed 5 bases from V and 6 bases from J; junction bases left unmatched: 12. This chain's CDR3 is CAISRQDRQGAEAFF. The CDR3, as DNA: TGTGCCATCAGTCGACAGGACCGACAGGGCGCTGAAGCTTTCTTT.

V usage is TRBV7-9 and J usage is TRBJ1-2; possible D gene TRBD1, 5 bases. From germline, CDR1 is SEHNR and CDR2 FQNEAQ (reference sequence). Trimming took 0 bases from V and 2 from J, leaving 13 bases between them. The CDR3 length is 16 residues. The CDR3 sequence is CASSLAVGRDNYGYTF. In DNA, the CDR3 is TGTGCCAGCAGCTTAGCCGTAGGGAGGGACAACTATGGCTACACCTTC.

This clone was found a few times. V gene TRBV19 combines with J gene TRBJ2-1, with D hard to call. With 7 bases removed from V and 6 bases from J, the gap between germline ends came to 19 bases. This CDR3 region has 15 residues. CDR1 LNHDA and CDR2 SQIVND come from the germline V gene (reference sequence). CDR3: CASKPHARKGNEQFF. CDR3 in DNA: TGTGCCAGTAAACCGCACGCTAGAAAGGGCAATGAGCAGTTCTTC.